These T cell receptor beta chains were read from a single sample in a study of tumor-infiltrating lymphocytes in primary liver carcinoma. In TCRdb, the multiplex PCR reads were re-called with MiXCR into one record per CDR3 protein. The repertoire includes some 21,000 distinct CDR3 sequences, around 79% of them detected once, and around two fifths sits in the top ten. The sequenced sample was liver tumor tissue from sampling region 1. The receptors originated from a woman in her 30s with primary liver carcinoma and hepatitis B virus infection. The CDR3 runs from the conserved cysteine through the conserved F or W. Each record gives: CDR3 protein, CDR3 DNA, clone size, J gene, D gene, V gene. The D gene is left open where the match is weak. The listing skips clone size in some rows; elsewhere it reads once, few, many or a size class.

CASSSTSGSSYNEQFF TGTGCCAGCAGCTCCACGAGCGGGAGCTCCTACAATGAGCAGTTCTTC many TRBJ2-1 TRBD2 TRBV7-3
CASNSRGHAFLDEQFF TGTGCCAGCAATTCAAGGGGACACGCCTTCTTGGATGAGCAGTTCTTC . TRBJ2-1 . TRBV11-3
CASSVNDSYERFF TGTGCCAGCAGCGTAAATGATTCCTATGAGCGGTTCTTC . TRBJ2-1 . TRBV11-2
CVSSDVRPGTYEQYF TGTGTCAGCAGTGATGTGCGGCCAGGAACTTACGAGCAGTACTTC . TRBJ2-7 . TRBV2
CASSQESFYNSPLHF TGTGCCAGCAGCCAAGAGAGCTTCTATAATTCACCCCTTCACTTT . TRBJ1-6 . TRBV4-3
CTSSQEHLGQGGPCEQYF TGTACCAGCAGCCAGGAACACCTAGGACAGGGGGGACCGTGCGAGCAATACTTC . TRBJ2-7 TRBD1 TRBV4-2
CASSSGYPRGQYF TGTGCCAGCAGCTCAGGATACCCCCGCGGGCAGTACTTC few TRBJ2-7 . TRBV11-1
CVSTQGEGGGYIF TGTGTCAGCACTCAGGGGGAGGGTGGAGGCTACATCTTC . TRBJ1-2 TRBD1 TRBV11-2
CASSAKSWYEQFF TGTGCCAGCAGCGCCAAAAGCTGGTATGAGCAGTTCTTC many TRBJ2-1 . TRBV7-9
CASSSMRDEQYF TGTGCCAGCAGCTCCATGCGGGACGAGCAGTACTTC . TRBJ2-7 . TRBV5-4
CSVAHRGGGYTF TGCAGCGTTGCCCATCGGGGTGGTGGCTACACCTTC . TRBJ1-2 . TRBV29-1
CASSLDIGLVMGEQLF TGTGCCAGCAGTTTGGATATCGGACTAGTCATGGGTGAGCAGTTATTC . TRBJ2-1 TRBD2 TRBV11-2
CARSFKWSYNPSLHF TGTGCCAGAAGCTTTAAGTGGAGCTATAATCCATCCCTCCACTTT . TRBJ1-6 . TRBV11-3
CAGSPVERRGNTEAFF TGTGCCGGCAGCCCCGTCGAGCGGAGAGGGAATACTGAAGCTTTCTTT . TRBJ1-1 . TRBV4-2
CASSRDAQSSYNEQFF TGCGCCAGCAGCCGAGATGCGCAAAGCTCCTACAATGAGCAGTTCTTC . TRBJ2-1 . TRBV4-3
CVSSPRLDNEQFF TGTGTCAGCAGCCCCCGGCTTGACAATGAGCAATTCTTC . TRBJ2-1 . TRBV7-9
CASSLASRVTGERLF TGTGCTAGCAGCTTGGCATCCAGAGTCACCGGGGAGCGGTTGTTT . TRBJ2-2 . TRBV5-6
CASSHSELGDEQFF TGCGCCAGCAGCCACTCAGAGTTGGGCGATGAGCAGTTCTTC . TRBJ2-1 . TRBV4-3
CTSSPSGRDGKQYF TGTACCAGCAGCCCTAGCGGAAGGGATGGCAAGCAGTACTTC . TRBJ2-7 TRBD2 TRBV5-4
CASNTHPQAGNTRELFF TGTGCCAGCAACACCCACCCCCAAGCGGGGAACACCAGGGAGCTGTTTTTT . TRBJ2-2 TRBD2 TRBV9
CATSDPDRNIHYF TGTGCCACCAGTGACCCGGACAGAAACATCCATTACTTC . TRBJ2-4 . TRBV24-1
CASSEGRKADTQYF TGCGCCAGCAGTGAAGGGCGGAAAGCAGATACGCAGTATTTT medium-sized TRBJ2-3 . TRBV10-1
CASSSGYTDTQYF TGTGCCAGCAGCTCGGGCTACACAGATACGCAGTATTTT medium-sized TRBJ2-3 . TRBV5-5
CASKITGNYEQYF TGTGCCAGTAAGATTACTGGGAACTACGAGCAGTACTTC . TRBJ2-7 . TRBV11-2
CASSLLRGNISYGQYF TGTGCCAGCAGCTTGCTCAGGGGCAATATCTCCTACGGGCAGTACTTC . TRBJ2-7 . TRBV5-8
CASSPTRRQESQYF TGCGCCAGCAGCCCGACGAGGAGGCAAGAGAGTCAATACTTC . TRBJ2-5 . TRBV4-3
CASSFEGQPYEQYF TGTGCCAGCAGCTTCGAAGGACAGCCCTACGAGCAGTACTTC . TRBJ2-7 . TRBV5-8
CASSARGALSTETQYF TGTGCCAGCAGCGCACGCGGGGCTCTTAGCACAGAAACGCAGTATTTT . TRBJ2-3 . TRBV11-2
CASSLGTGDIEAFF TGTGCCAGCAGCTTAGGAACAGGGGACATTGAAGCTTTCTTT . TRBJ1-1 TRBD1 TRBV11-3
CASSITGGGSWTYKQYF TGTGCCAGCAGTATCACAGGAGGAGGCTCTTGGACCTACAAGCAATACTTC . TRBJ2-7 . TRBV11-2
CASSSTLDRGGQVGHYF TGTGCCAGCAGTTCCACCTTAGACCGGGGAGGACAGGTAGGGCATTATTTT . TRBJ2-3 . TRBV6-6
CANSFGTGTIYEQYF TGTGCCAACAGCTTCGGGACGGGTACAATCTACGAGCAGTACTTC . TRBJ2-7 . TRBV11-3
CASRGTRGDNEQFF TGTGCCAGCAGGGGGACCAGGGGCGACAACGAGCAGTTCTTC . TRBJ2-1 . TRBV28
CTSSLETSGTNTQYF TGTACCAGCAGCTTAGAGACTAGCGGGACGAATACACAGTATTTC . TRBJ2-3 TRBD2 TRBV11-2
CASSVGHRTATDTQYF TGTGCCAGCAGCGTAGGGCATAGAACCGCGACAGATACGCAGTATTTT . TRBJ2-3 . TRBV9
CASSFWASGQETQYF TGTGCCAGCAGTTTTTGGGCTAGCGGCCAAGAGACCCAGTACTTC many TRBJ2-5 TRBD2 TRBV28
CASSIRRECNIRYF TGTGCCAGCAGTATAAGGCGGGAGTGTAACATTCGGTACTTC . TRBJ2-4 TRBD2 TRBV12-3/TRBV12-4
CAWSVGGRLPTTEAFF TGTGCCTGGAGCGTAGGTGGCAGGCTTCCGACCACTGAAGCCTTCTTT . TRBJ1-1 . TRBV30
CASSLVGGTNIGELFF TGTGCCAGCAGCTTAGTGGGAGGTACCAACATCGGGGAGCTGTTTTTT few TRBJ2-2 . TRBV11-1
CASSLEGGVCVQYF TGTGCCAGCAGCCTGGAGGGGGGAGTCTGCGTGCAGTACTTC . TRBJ2-7 . TRBV6-1
CASSTYPGSEVTKNF TGTGCCAGCAGCACCTACCCCGGGAGCGAAGTGACCAAGAACTTC . TRBJ2-5 . TRBV12-3/TRBV12-4
CASSMTWTAQETQYF TGTGCCAGCAGCATGACCTGGACAGCTCAAGAGACCCAGTATTTC . TRBJ2-5 . TRBV11-2
CAIIEPGAGADTQYF TGTGCCATCATTGAACCCGGGGCAGGGGCCGATACTCAGTATTTT once TRBJ2-3 . TRBV10-3
CVSSFGTVSTEAFF TGTGTCAGCAGCTTCGGGACAGTAAGCACTGAAGCTTTCTTT . TRBJ1-1 TRBD1 TRBV11-3
CASSDLRPGTYEQYF TGTGCCAGCAGTGATCTGCGGCCAGGAACCTACGAGCAGTACTTC large TRBJ2-7 . TRBV2
CASSFQLAGGGYEQFF TGTGCCAGCAGTTTCCAGCTAGCGGGAGGGGGTTATGAGCAGTTCTTC many TRBJ2-1 TRBD2 TRBV28